This T cell receptor (beta chain) was captured in a study of metastatic and nonmetastatic thyroid tumors (dated by TCRdb to about 2020). A note on the overall study: For patients with malignant and with benign thyroid disease, the researchers compared repertoires between peripheral blood samples and tumor or nodule tissue samples. What the study reported, not specific to this receptor: In both blood and tumor samples, TCR beta diversity was reported to be significantly higher in malignant tumors than in benign nodules.

Trimming removed 5 bases from V and 5 bases from J; the gene matches leave 11 bases unexplained. The CDR3 holds 16 amino acids from the cysteine to the phenylalanine. The entry retains the CDR3 DNA only, 48 bases that are in frame from base 1. CDR1 and CDR2, looked up from the germline V gene, are KGHDR and SFDVKD. The library was produced with PCR. For sequencing, an Illumina HiSeq 4000 was employed. High-throughput sequencing was used to profile the TCR beta-chain CDR3 region of each patient. In the paper's pipeline: The researchers built a classifier to tell apart papillary thyroid cancer patients with distant metastasis, based on CDR3 differences among clinicopathological groups. The Shannon index was used to assess repertoire diversity, and the Morisita-Horn index was used to assess tumor-blood repertoire similarity. Using fastp at Q25 and MiXCR, TCRdb reprocessed the public reads and kept productive beta chains. The V and J calls here are based on TCRdb, not the publication. The table for this sample lists 6,000 or so clones; approximately 15% of them were counted only once. 8.5% to 14% of the sample goes to the ten largest clones.

This clone is categorized as large (0.1 to 1%). Its binding antigen is unknown. No per-base quality is available; no much larger clone lies one base away. None of the patients had been given any treatment before thyroid surgery. Patient clinical samples collected from about 2011 to 2018 were retrospectively analysed using T-cell receptor beta sequencing. Recombination joined TRBV24-1 with TRBJ2-1; 7 central bases correspond to TRBD1. The origin of this receptor is a male donor with papillary thyroid cancer or a benign thyroid nodule (not recorded which). Some clones in this sample may be carry-over from other donors' samples. Sequencing was carried out using tumor tissue. The CDR3 is CATSGIRDRSDNEQFF. The DNA reads TGTGCCACCAGTGGAATCCGGGACAGAAGTGACAATGAGCAGTTCTTC.